Given below is one T cell receptor (beta chain) in context. Its antigen is as yet unknown. This entry comes from a study of cytomegalovirus exposure and HLA in healthy donors. The PCR contained 60 Vbeta and 13 Jbeta primers. TCRdb keeps only in-frame clones here, not all; method: immunoSEQ multiplex PCR. Found here are about 130,000 clones, about 80% of them singletons; the top ten hold roughly 1.9%. CDR3 size: 16 residues. Germline-derived CDR1 and CDR2 are SGHNT and YYREEE (reference sequence). With 0 bases removed from V and 0 bases from J, the gap between germline ends came to 7 bases. Study conclusions and caveats: Researchers reported in a later analysis that a missense DCLRE1C variant was tied to TCR beta V- and J-gene trimming.

Sequencing input: PBMCs. The receptor's source is a woman in her forties or fifties in good health and CMV-seronegative. V is TRBV5-4 and J is TRBJ2-6; D may be TRBD1 (5 bases). The DNA of the CDR3 is TGTGCCAGCAGCTTGGGCCAGGGCTCTGGGGCCAACGTCCTGACTTTC. Its translation: CASSLGQGSGANVLTF.